These 11 T cell receptor beta chains were sequenced from one sample in a study of blood T cell repertoires in COVID-19. Using immunoSEQ multiplex PCR, the repertoire was profiled, and TCRdb retains in-frame clones only, with some absent. This sample has about 120,000 clones, with less than 90% found just once. The sample consisted of peripheral blood. All receptors come from a man aged 70-80 years with acute or convalescent COVID-19.

The chain has TRBV20-1 and TRBJ2-5; TRBD2 is a possible D gene (6 bases). The V gene lost 3 bases and the J gene lost 3 bases, with 20 bases spanning the gap. Germline V CDR1 and CDR2: DFQATT, SNEGSKA (reference sequence). This CDR3 is 16 amino acids long. The CDR3 DNA follows: TGCAGTGCTAGTAACCGCTTACGGGGGATGAAAGAGACCCAGTACTTC. It codes for CSASNRLRGMKETQYF.

This rearrangement joins TRBV28 to TRBJ1-2; D gene ambiguous. Trimming stripped 6 bases from V and 5 bases from J, with 13 bases between. CDR1 is MDHEN and CDR2 is SYDVKM in the germline V gene. The CDR3 covers 13 residues. The CDR3 bases are TGTGCCAGCAGGGAGGGCGGTTCTTATGGCTACACCTTC. It encodes CASREGGSYGYTF.

V is TRBV6-1 and J is TRBJ1-5; possibly TRBD1 for D (5 bases). The CDR3 has 15 residues. Trimming cost V 2 bases and J 0 bases, with 8 bases left between them. Germline V lookup: CDR1 MNHNS, CDR2 SASEGT. The CDR3: CASSESGGSNQPQHF. The CDR3 DNA reads TGTGCCAGCAGTGAATCCGGGGGTAGCAATCAGCCCCAGCATTTT.

The rearrangement links TRBV19 to TRBJ1-2; D may be TRBD1 (6 bases). The germline CDR1 and CDR2 sequences are LNHDA and SQIVND (reference sequence). The V end was cut by 7 bases, the J end by 2 bases, with 14 bases between. This CDR3 has 14 residues. CDR3 DNA sequence: TGTGCCAGTACCAGTCAGGGGTCAAACTATGGCTACACCTTC. It specifies CASTSQGSNYGYTF.

This clone was found once. The gene calls are TRBV9 and TRBJ2-1; 8 positions match TRBD2. Germline V gene lookup returns CDR1 SGDLS and CDR2 YYNGEE. J lost 5 bases, V lost 0 bases, and 13 bases had no gene match. The CDR3 runs to 18 residues. CDR3 nucleotide sequence: TGTGCCAGCAGCGTAGACTTCCACGGGGGGGCATCCCACAATGAGCAGTTCTTC. Its protein is CASSVDFHGGASHNEQFF.

The rearrangement uses TRBV9 and TRBJ1-4; D is possibly TRBD1 (6 bases). Looked up from germline, CDR1 is SGDLS and CDR2 is YYNGEE. Trimming took off 0 bases at V and 0 bases at J, with 6 bases between the two ends. The CDR3 contains 15 residues. In nucleotides, the CDR3 is TGTGCCAGCAGCGTAGGGACAGCAACTAATGAAAAACTGTTTTTT. Residues: CASSVGTATNEKLFF.

This chain uses TRBV4-1 with TRBJ2-1; the D gene is possibly TRBD1 (5 bases). CDR1 is MGHRA and CDR2 is YSYEKL in the germline V gene. The CDR3 is made up of 16 amino acids. Trimming cost V 1 base and J 0 bases, with 10 bases left between them. CDR3 sequence: CASSQGQGSSYNEQFF. The CDR3 DNA reads TGCGCCAGCAGCCAAGGGCAGGGAAGCTCCTACAATGAGCAGTTCTTC.

V usage is TRBV7-2 and J usage is TRBJ1-2; the match to TRBD1 covers 9 bases. The CDR3 totals 15 residues. With 9 bases clipped from V and 3 bases from J, the junction kept 11 bases outside the gene matches. Germline assignment: CDR1 SGHTA and CDR2 FQGNSA. CDR3 nucleotides: TGTGCCAGTAACCTGGGACAGGGTCTCGACTATGGCTACACCTTC. Translation: CASNLGQGLDYGYTF.

The chain has TRBV2 and TRBJ2-7, with 8 bases aligning to TRBD1. CDR1 SNHLY and CDR2 FYNNEI come from the germline V gene. Trimming at V came to 7 bases and at J to 6 bases, leaving 23 bases not matched to a gene. This CDR3 has 18 residues. CDR3 protein: CASTPNGTGNWVPLEQYF. DNA of the CDR3: TGTGCCAGCACCCCGAACGGGACAGGAAACTGGGTCCCTCTCGAGCAGTACTTC.

V usage is TRBV15 and J usage is TRBJ1-4; no definite D call. V was shortened by 5 bases and J by 4 bases, with 8 bases between the two germline ends. This CDR3 comprises 13 residues. Germline lookup yields CDR1 LNHNV and CDR2 YYDKDF (reference sequence). CDR3 protein: CATSESGNEKLFF. CDR3 sequence (DNA): TGTGCCACCAGCGAGAGTGGTAATGAAAAACTGTTTTTT.

This chain connects TRBV5-1 to TRBJ2-5, with 9 bases aligning to TRBD1. The CDR3 has 16 amino acids. Per germline, CDR1 SGHRS and CDR2 YFSETQ. V shed 0 bases and J 5 bases; nucleotides not matched to a gene: 8. CDR3 in amino acids: CASSLGDRGDAETQYF. CDR3 DNA sequence: TGCGCCAGCAGCTTGGGCGACAGGGGGGATGCGGAGACCCAGTACTTC.